This TCR beta chain was observed in a study of cytomegalovirus exposure and HLA in healthy donors. Study summary: The platform used for the roughly 110 validation repertoires matched that of the approximately 710 first-cohort repertoires, a later analysis reported. Points from the study as a whole: Altogether, 150 to 200 TCR beta chains were recorded as cytomegalovirus-associated.

Separate from the roughly 670-subject first cohort, the approximately 120-subject validation cohort was the one that the donors belonged to. A word on this clone: Its antigen is as yet unknown.

The protocol was immunoSEQ multiplex PCR, while the TCRdb copy is restricted to in-frame clones and leaves out a portion. The sample yields 160,000 or so clones, more than 70% seen once. Germline V lookup: CDR1 MNHEY, CDR2 SMNVEV (reference sequence). The CDR3 consists of 15 residues. The ends lost 4 bases at V and 4 bases at J; junction bases unmatched: 6. This TCR was sampled from a man between 18 and 29 years old in good health and CMV-seronegative. The sequencing sample was made of PBMCs. This chain links TRBV27 with TRBJ2-2, with 7 positions matching TRBD1. This CDR3 reads CASSYRGTRTGELFF. Here the CDR3 DNA reads TGTGCCAGCAGTTACAGGGGAACGCGCACCGGGGAGCTGTTTTTT.